This TCR beta chain was found in a study of blood T cell repertoires in COVID-19. Overall study context: Samples taken during acute and convalescent COVID-19 were collected in the United States, Italy and Spain. PBMCs, B-cell-depleted T cells, or T cells were the source of the cDNA or gDNA that made up the material.

Per the original methods: The assay estimated nucleated cells by amplifying reference gene primers. The assay was immunoSEQ multiplex PCR, and TCRdb's table has in-frame clones only and misses some. Clone size and the V and J calls come from that table; the DNA yielded D and trimming. The sample has some 58,000 clones, 60% to 85% seen once. V shed 1 base and J shed 4 bases, with 18 bases lying between them. The CDR3 loop spans 17 amino acids. CDR1 is MRHNA and CDR2 is SNTAGT in the germline V gene. The sequencing input was peripheral blood. V usage is TRBV6-4 and J usage is TRBJ2-3, with D maybe TRBD1 (5 bases). The TCR comes from a human donor in a cohort sampled during active COVID-19. CDR3 in DNA: TGTGCCAGCAGTGACTTCCCCCCAGGGCACGCGGCAGATACGCAGTATTTT. Protein product: CASSDFPPGHAADTQYF.